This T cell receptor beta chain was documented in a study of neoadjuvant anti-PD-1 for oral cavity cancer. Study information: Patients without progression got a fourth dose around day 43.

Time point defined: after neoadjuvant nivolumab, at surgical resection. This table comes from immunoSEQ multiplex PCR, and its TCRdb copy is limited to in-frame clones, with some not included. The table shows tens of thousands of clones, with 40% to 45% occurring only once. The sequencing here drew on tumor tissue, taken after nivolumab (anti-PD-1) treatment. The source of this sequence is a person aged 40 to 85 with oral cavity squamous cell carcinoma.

CDR3 coding DNA: TGTGCCAGCAGAGAACAGGACAGAGGATCACCCCTCCACTTT. This encodes CASREQDRGSPLHF. The V gene is TRBV2, the J gene TRBJ1-6, with D perhaps matching TRBD1 (6 bases). V lost 6 bases to trimming and J lost 10 bases, with 16 bases between them. The CDR3 consists of 14 residues. The germline V gene encodes CDR1 SNHLY and CDR2 FYNNEI.